The 20 T cell receptor beta chains presented below share a single source sample, sequenced in a study of Ad26.COV2.S vaccination and SARS-CoV-2 variants. Treatment reported: roughly 19 received Ad26.COV2.S at low or high dose, single or two shots; a few received placebo; per-sample allocation not given. Each sample was drawn 63 days after the first injection (of vaccine or placebo). Some clones are missing from TCRdb's copy, which holds only in-frame ones; the method was immunoSEQ multiplex PCR. The repertoire holds some 270,000 clones, around 88% seen once, with less than 3% in the top ten. Sequencing used peripheral blood, obtained in a trial of Ad26.COV2.S vaccine versus placebo. The source of these receptors is a person between 18 and 65 years old who received the Ad26.COV2.S COVID-19 vaccine or a placebo.

The gene calls are TRBV19 and TRBJ2-7; D is perhaps TRBD2 (6 bases). Per the germline V gene, CDR1 is LNHDA and CDR2 is SQIVND (reference sequence). The CDR3 loop spans 14 amino acids. Trimming removed 11 bases from V and 2 bases from J, with 19 bases in between. The CDR3 nucleotides read TGTGCCTGCTATCCGGGGAGGACGGCCTACGAGCAGTACGTC. Encoded protein: CACYPGRTAYEQYV.

The chain joins TRBV6-2 or TRBV6-3 to TRBJ2-6; the D gene is possibly TRBD1 (5 bases). The germline V gene has CDR1 MNHEY and CDR2 SVGEGT. This CDR3 has 15 residues. V dropped 2 bases and J dropped 0 bases, with 5 bases sitting between them. The CDR3 nucleotides are TGTGCCAGCAGTTACGACAGCTCTGGGGCCAACGTCCTGACTTTC. Residues: CASSYDSSGANVLTF.

The genes are TRBV19 and TRBJ2-5; D gene unclear. CDR1 is LNHDA and CDR2 is SQIVND in the germline V gene (reference sequence). V was shortened by 3 bases and J by 5 bases, with 19 bases between the two germline ends. This CDR3 has 16 amino acids. The CDR3: CASSMSGGAGVETQYF. The CDR3 DNA follows: TGTGCCAGTAGTATGTCGGGCGGAGCCGGAGTGGAGACCCAGTACTTC.

V usage is TRBV30 and J usage is TRBJ1-4, with D tentatively TRBD1 (6 bases). The CDR3 loop spans 12 amino acids. Trimming took off 5 bases at V and 4 bases at J, with 8 bases between the two ends. The germline gives CDR1 GTSNPN, CDR2 SVGIG (reference sequence). CDR3 amino acids: CAWDRHNEKLFF. For the CDR3, the DNA is TGTGCCTGGGACAGGCATAATGAAAAACTGTTTTTT. The complete variable domain, with remaining parts taken from reference TRBV30 and TRBJ1-4, reads SQTIHQWPATLVQPVGSPLSLECTVEGTSNPNLYWYRQAAGRGLQLLFYSVGIGQISSEVPQNLSASRPQDRQFILSSKKLLLSDSGFYLCAWDRHNEKLFFGSGTQLSVL.

The chain links TRBV7-9 to TRBJ2-3, with a weak D call TRBD2 (6 bases). Germline V lookup: CDR1 SEHNR, CDR2 FQNEAQ (reference sequence). V lost 7 bases, J lost 4 bases, and 12 bases lay in between. CDR3 length equals 13 residues. DNA for the CDR3: TGTGCCAGCACCCACTCTAGCGCAGATACGCAGTATTTT. Amino acids: CASTHSSADTQYF.

The chain combines TRBV6-5 with TRBJ1-3, with D possibly matching TRBD1 (6 bases). Looked up from germline, CDR1 is MNHEY and CDR2 is SVGAGI. Trimming stripped 2 bases from V and 0 bases from J, with 11 bases between. This CDR3 contains 16 residues. The CDR3 protein is CASSYRGGYSGNTIYF. In DNA form, the CDR3 reads TGTGCCAGCAGTTACAGGGGGGGATACTCTGGAAACACCATATATTTT.

The genes are TRBV30 and TRBJ1-1; 7 nucleotides align to TRBD1. This CDR3 region has 13 residues. J gave up 11 bases and V 2 bases, and 11 bases lay outside the gene matches. CDR1 GTSNPN and CDR2 SVGIG come from the germline V gene (reference sequence). This CDR3 is CAWSLVLDRKAFF. The CDR3 nucleotides are TGTGCCTGGAGTCTGGTATTGGACAGGAAGGCTTTCTTT. Combining the CDR3 with reference TRBV30 and TRBJ1-1 gives the whole variable domain SQTIHQWPATLVQPVGSPLSLECTVEGTSNPNLYWYRQAAGRGLQLLFYSVGIGQISSEVPQNLSASRPQDRQFILSSKKLLLSDSGFYLCAWSLVLDRKAFFGQGTRLTVV.

The chain carries TRBV6-2 or TRBV6-3 and TRBJ2-3; D possibly uses TRBD1 or TRBD2 (6 bases each). Germline assignment: CDR1 MNHEY and CDR2 SVGEGT. The CDR3 is 15 amino acids. V was shortened by 3 bases and J by 4 bases, with 14 bases between the two germline ends. For the CDR3, the DNA is TGTGCCAGCAGTTATCCGGGGGCAGGAGCAGATACGCAGTATTTT. It specifies CASSYPGAGADTQYF.

Comments on this clone: The junction does not match germline at one end; this may be a read error. The V call is TRBV12-3 or TRBV12-4, the J call TRBJ1-1; no reliable D call. The CDR3 is made up of 11 amino acids. The CDR3 nucleotides are TGTGCCAGCAGTTTAAAGGGTAGCGCTATCTTT. The encoded protein is CASSLKGSAIF.

This clone was recorded only once. This chain uses TRBV7-2 with TRBJ1-2; D possibly corresponds to TRBD1 (6 bases). V shed 1 base and J shed 4 bases, with 10 bases lying between them. Germline CDR1 and CDR2: SGHTA and FQGNSA. The CDR3 is 14 residues long. The CDR3 DNA reads TGTGCCAGCAGCTTAGAACAGGGAGGCTATGGCTACACCTTC. The encoded protein is CASSLEQGGYGYTF.

The gene calls are TRBV12-3 or TRBV12-4 and TRBJ1-2; D not resolved. The CDR3 contains 11 residues. The DNA for the CDR3 is TGTGTAAGCAGCCGCCGTTATGGCTACACCTTC. It specifies CVSSRRYGYTF.

The chain combines TRBV19 with TRBJ2-5; 8 bases fit TRBD2. The germline V gene has CDR1 LNHDA and CDR2 SQIVND (reference sequence). The CDR3 loop spans 18 amino acids. The ends lost 5 bases at V and 2 bases at J; junction bases unmatched: 16. Here the CDR3 reads CASSEWLAGDARQETQYF. The CDR3 region has the DNA TGTGCCAGTAGTGAGTGGCTAGCGGGCGATGCTAGACAAGAGACCCAGTACTTC. Filled out from reference TRBV19 and TRBJ2-5, the complete variable domain reads DGGITQSPKYLFRKEGQNVTLSCEQNLNHDAMYWYRQDPGQGLRLIYYSQIVNDFQKGDIAEGYSVSREKKESFPLTVTSAQKNPTAFYLCASSEWLAGDARQETQYFGPGTRLLVL.

The V gene is TRBV19, the J gene TRBJ2-5, with 11 bases lining up with TRBD2. The CDR3 length is 15 residues. The germline V gene encodes CDR1 LNHDA and CDR2 SQIVND (reference sequence). The V and J ends lost 2 bases and 5 bases, in that order; junction bases with no gene match: 4. This CDR3 is CASSIQLAGAETQYF. CDR3 coding DNA: TGTGCCAGTAGTATACAACTAGCGGGGGCGGAGACCCAGTACTTC. The complete variable domain, with remaining parts taken from reference TRBV19 and TRBJ2-5, reads DGGITQSPKYLFRKEGQNVTLSCEQNLNHDAMYWYRQDPGQGLRLIYYSQIVNDFQKGDIAEGYSVSREKKESFPLTVTSAQKNPTAFYLCASSIQLAGAETQYFGPGTRLLVL.

J is TRBJ2-2 and V is TRBV9; D might be TRBD2 (5 bases). Germline lookup yields CDR1 SGDLS and CDR2 YYNGEE. The CDR3 loop spans 16 amino acids. Trimming removed 0 bases at V and 0 bases at J, with 9 bases between. CDR3 DNA sequence: TGTGCCAGCAGCGTAGGCGGGCCCGCGAACACCGGGGAGCTGTTTTTT. Amino acids: CASSVGGPANTGELFF.

The chain joins TRBV7-2 to TRBJ2-5; 10 bases line up with TRBD2. The CDR3 runs to 18 residues. CDR1 is SGHTA and CDR2 is FQGNSA in the germline V gene. J lost 3 bases, V lost 7 bases, and 17 bases had no gene match. The CDR3 region has the DNA TGTGCCAGCACCCAGCGGGGGGGCGATTCCGACGGCAAAGAGACCCAGTACTTC. Protein: CASTQRGGDSDGKETQYF.

This sequence joins TRBV7-6 and TRBJ2-5; TRBD2 matches at 8 bases. Per germline, CDR1 SGHVS and CDR2 FNYEAQ. V trimming: 1 base; J trimming: 5 bases; junction bases outside the gene matches: 12. This CDR3 has 17 residues. As DNA, the CDR3 is TGTGCCAGCAGCTTAGGATTTGCGGGGGGTACCGGGGAGACCCAGTACTTC. This encodes CASSLGFAGGTGETQYF.

This clone was seen only once. The chain is built from TRBV5-3 and TRBJ2-7; D not certain. TRBV5-3 is marked as an open reading frame, function uncertain. CDR3 size: 12 residues. Between the trimmed V and J ends, which lost 2 bases and 5 bases, there was a span of 8 bases. CDR3 loop: CARSLPSHEQYV. As DNA, the CDR3 is TGTGCCAGAAGCTTACCGAGCCACGAGCAGTACGTC.

The chain employs TRBV7-6 and TRBJ1-4; D is possibly TRBD1 (5 bases). This CDR3 has 18 amino acids. Germline CDR1 is SGHVS and CDR2 is FNYEAQ. Between the trimmed V and J ends, which lost 5 bases and 0 bases, there was a span of 19 bases. The CDR3 region is CASSPRRGWGSTNEKLFF. CDR3 coding DNA: TGTGCCAGCAGCCCCCGTCGCGGTTGGGGCTCAACTAATGAAAAACTGTTTTTT.

The V gene is TRBV3-1 (or the pseudogene TRBV3-2), the J gene TRBJ2-2; D is tentatively TRBD1 or TRBD2 (5 bases each). Germline V gene sequence: CDR1 LGHDT, CDR2 YNNKEL (reference sequence). The CDR3 is made up of 17 amino acids. With 7 bases removed from V and 1 base from J, the gap between germline ends came to 19 bases. This CDR3 is CASTGTIGGKNTGELFF. As DNA, the CDR3 is TGTGCCAGCACCGGGACCATTGGGGGAAAGAACACCGGGGAGCTGTTTTTT.

V gene TRBV6-2 or TRBV6-3 combines with J gene TRBJ2-7, with a tentative D call TRBD2 (5 bases). In germline, CDR1 is MNHEY, CDR2 SVGEGT. The CDR3 runs 14 residues. V lost 5 bases, J lost 0 bases, and 11 bases lay in between. CDR3 nucleotide sequence: TGTGCCAGCAGTCGAAGCGGAAGCTCCTACGAGCAGTACGTC. It codes for CASSRSGSSYEQYV.